One T cell receptor beta chain is described in this entry. The target of this receptor is not known. Base qualities are not recorded, but no much larger clone differs from it by a single base. Including the terminal cysteine and phenylalanine, the CDR3 comprises 14 residues. Only CDR3 DNA remains: 42 bases, in frame from the first base. The entry originates in a study of blood T cell repertoires in COVID-19 (dated by TCRdb to about 2020). Regarding the complete study: Collaborator samples came from the United States, Italy and Spain and covered acute and convalescent phases of COVID-19. The material from the prospective study consisted of cDNA or gDNA derived from T cells, B-cell-depleted T cells, or PBMCs. Deeply sampled blood TCRbeta repertoires from subjects exposed to, actively infected with, or recovered from COVID-19 were included in the dataset. A freely available public database, intended as a resource for researchers studying the immune response to SARS-CoV-2, is where the repertoires were released. Samples came from the ongoing ImmuneRACE study (first 160 participants) plus 1,254 subjects from 6 global collaborators. A de-identified subject ID, COVID-19 status, age in years and sex were almost always included in the sample metadata. Where available, HLA class I and class II types were taken from metadata supplied by the sample provider and were not determined by assay-based typing. General conclusions and limits of the study: How much clinical and demographic metadata was included differed by source and by participant, and the metadata was provided uncurated.

TCRbeta CDR3 regions were amplified from genomic DNA by means of the immunoSEQ Assay, a bias-controlled multiplex PCR. The paper's data handling went like this. The number of nucleated cells in each sample was estimated by amplification of reference gene primers within the assay. To quantify the absolute abundance of each unique TCRbeta CDR3 rearrangement, sequence reads were collapsed and filtered. For each sample, productive Simpson clonality was calculated as the square root of Simpson's diversity index over productive rearrangements. TCRdb stores this immuneACCESS table with in-frame sequences only. Part of the clones is absent; in the studies checked, under half of the shortfall reflects unresolved V genes, and no reason is known for the rest. The V and J calls and clone size come from that table; D and trimming were worked out from the DNA. The sample includes fewer than 200,000 clones, with 70% to 90% observed a single time. Around 2.7% of the sample belongs to the ten largest clones.

Collaborating institutions collected whole blood in K2EDTA tubes following their own protocols. Collaborator samples were shipped for TCRbeta analysis as frozen whole blood, isolated PBMCs, or DNA extracted from either sample type. The receptor was derived from a man aged 40-55 years with active or convalescent COVID-19. Recombination joined TRBV21-1 with TRBJ1-1; the table gives TRBD1 as D, unverified against the DNA. TRBV21-1 is termed a pseudogene. The material sequenced was peripheral blood. For the CDR3, the sequence is CASSEQGALTEAFF. The nucleotides read TGTGCCAGCAGCGAACAGGGGGCGCTTACTGAAGCTTTCTTT.